These 26 T cell receptor beta chains came from one sample sequenced in a study of T cells after yellow fever vaccination. TCRdb reanalysed the 5' RACE reads using MiXCR and keeps one entry per CDR3 protein. The sample has 95,000 to 150,000 distinct CDR3 sequences, roughly 15% seen once; the top ten hold roughly 47%. Sequenced material: CD8+ T cells sorted from PBMCs, taken 5 days after the yellow fever booster vaccination. These TCRs come from a man younger than 30 who received the YFV17D yellow fever vaccine.

This clonotype was observed a few times. The J gene is TRBJ2-7, the V gene TRBV7-6, with TRBD1 identical over 7 bases. CDR1 SGHVS and CDR2 FNYEAQ come from the germline V gene. Trimming at V came to 3 bases and at J to 2 bases, leaving 13 bases not matched to a gene. This CDR3 is 17 amino acids long. CDR3 bases: TGTGCCAGCAGCTTGCTTCCCGGACAGGAGAGGACCTACGAGCAGTACTTC. Protein product: CASSLLPGQERTYEQYF.

This chain uses TRBV12-3 or TRBV12-4 with TRBJ1-3, with D perhaps TRBD1 (5 bases). With 7 bases removed from V and 0 bases from J, the gap between germline ends came to 10 bases. The CDR3 loop spans 14 amino acids. Written as DNA, the CDR3 is TGTGCCAGCATAGGGACGAGCTCTGGAAACACCATATATTTT. It translates to CASIGTSSGNTIYF.

In its sample, this clonotype was seen a few times. The chain employs TRBV12-3 or TRBV12-4 and TRBJ2-1, with 7 bases aligning to TRBD2. V trimming: 5 bases; J trimming: 2 bases; junction bases outside the gene matches: 3. The CDR3 extends over 14 amino acids. The CDR3 DNA sequence: TGTGCCAGCAGTATGAGCGGGGCCTACAATGAGCAGTTCTTC. It specifies CASSMSGAYNEQFF.

This clonotype turned up a few times. The V call is TRBV12-3 or TRBV12-4, the J call TRBJ2-1; 9 bases agree with TRBD1. CDR3 length: 15 residues. The V and J ends lost 7 bases and 8 bases, in that order; junction bases with no gene match: 12. The CDR3 loop is CASTRGQGFIDEQFF. CDR3 sequence (DNA): TGTGCCAGCACCCGAGGACAGGGGTTTATTGATGAGCAGTTCTTC.

This sequence joins TRBV27 and TRBJ2-7; 8 bases match TRBD1. This CDR3 comprises 14 residues. Trimming removed 4 bases from V and 3 bases from J; junction bases left unmatched: 5. The germline V gene encodes CDR1 MNHEY and CDR2 SMNVEV (reference sequence). The CDR3 spells CASSSTGGSYEQYF. In DNA form, the CDR3 reads TGTGCCAGCAGTTCAACAGGGGGTAGCTACGAGCAGTACTTC.

The J gene is TRBJ1-5, the V gene TRBV4-1; a possible D gene is TRBD1 (5 bases). This CDR3 is built from 16 residues. V was clipped by 4 bases and J by 3 bases, with 16 bases between them. Germline V gives CDR1 MGHRA, CDR2 YSYEKL. The CDR3 sequence: CASSLALGRINQPQHF. The CDR3 DNA reads as TGCGCCAGCAGCCTTGCCCTGGGACGGATCAATCAGCCCCAGCATTTT.

The chain carries TRBV9 and TRBJ2-5; TRBD1 matches at 7 bases. The V and J ends lost 3 bases and 4 bases, in that order; junction bases with no gene match: 3. Germline assignment: CDR1 SGDLS and CDR2 YYNGEE. There are 13 residues in the CDR3. The CDR3 DNA is TGTGCCAGCAGCGCGGGACAGCCAGAGACCCAGTACTTC. This encodes CASSAGQPETQYF.

In this sample, this clonotype turned up many times. An end of the junction differs from the germline gene, which may be a read error. The chain combines TRBV4-3 with TRBJ2-7; a weak D match, TRBD2 (6 bases). Germline V gene sequence: CDR1 LGHNA, CDR2 YSLEER. CDR3 length: 13 amino acids. The DNA of the CDR3 is TGCGCCAGCAGCCAAGACACCGGCGGGAAGCGTGTCTTC. Translation: CASSQDTGGKRVF.

This clonotype was detected a few times. The V and J genes are TRBV7-9 and TRBJ2-3; 10 bases fit TRBD2. Germline V gene lookup returns CDR1 SEHNR and CDR2 FQNEAQ (reference sequence). This CDR3 is built from 16 residues. V lost 4 bases and J lost 1; bases outside the gene matches: 5. The CDR3 protein is CASSSRTSGGTDTQYF. The CDR3 DNA reads as TGTGCCAGCAGCTCCCGGACTAGCGGAGGCACAGATACGCAGTATTTT.

This clonotype was picked up a small number of times. V usage is TRBV7-2 and J usage is TRBJ2-7; TRBD2 matches at 10 bases. Germline loops: CDR1 SGHTA, CDR2 FQGNSA. CDR3 size: 19 residues. J was trimmed by 3 bases and V by 3 bases; bases with no gene match: 17. CDR3 region: CASSFLGNFVGLAVYEQYF. In DNA, the CDR3 is TGTGCCAGCAGCTTCTTAGGAAATTTTGTAGGACTAGCGGTCTACGAGCAGTACTTC.

The chain combines TRBV3-1 with TRBJ2-1, with 7 positions matching TRBD2. The V segment lost 4 bases and the J segment 2 bases; nucleotides outside the gene matches: 11. This CDR3 is 17 amino acids long. The germline gives CDR1 LGHDT, CDR2 YNNKEL (reference sequence). In nucleotides, the CDR3 is TGTGCCAGCAGCCCCAGTTCTTCCCGGGGGGCCTACAATGAGCAGTTCTTC. Protein: CASSPSSSRGAYNEQFF.

CDR3 DNA sequence: TGTGCCAGCAGTTACGGGACGGGGTCAAATGAGCAGTTCTTC. Translation: CASSYGTGSNEQFF. The chain recombines TRBV6-6 with TRBJ2-1; D tentatively fits TRBD1 or TRBD2 (5 bases each). Germline CDR1 and CDR2: MNHNY and SVGAGI (reference sequence). Trimming pared 2 bases from V and 7 bases from J, leaving 12 bases between. The CDR3 extends over 14 amino acids.

In its sample, this clonotype was seen a few times. The rearrangement uses TRBV20-1 and TRBJ2-5, with TRBD2 identical over 14 bases. V dropped 3 bases and J dropped 4; count of bases not matched to a gene: 10. Germline CDR1 reads DFQATT; CDR2 reads SNEGSKA (reference sequence). The CDR3 is made up of 17 amino acids. The CDR3 is CSARTLTSGGAGETQYF. The CDR3 region has the DNA TGCAGTGCTAGGACCCTGACTAGCGGGGGGGCCGGAGAGACCCAGTACTTC.

The chain recombines TRBV10-3 with TRBJ2-7; the D gene is possibly TRBD2 (5 bases). V was pared by 4 bases and J by 0 bases, with 7 bases between. Looked up from germline, CDR1 is ENHRY and CDR2 is SYGVKD. The CDR3 runs 13 residues. CDR3 sequence (DNA): TGTGCCATCAGTGGACGGGACTCCTACGAGCAGTACGTC. It codes for CAISGRDSYEQYV.

The chain links TRBV4-3 to TRBJ2-1; D is undetermined. The germline CDR1 and CDR2 sequences are LGHNA and YSLEER. This CDR3 is 16 amino acids long. With 0 bases removed from V and 0 bases from J, the gap between germline ends came to 9 bases. Here the CDR3 DNA reads TGCGCCAGCAGCCAAGATTTGAAGAGCTCCTACAATGAGCAGTTCTTC. Protein: CASSQDLKSSYNEQFF.

The sample holds a few counts of this clonotype. Its ends do not fully match the called genes, so a read error is possible. The V call is TRBV6-5, the J call TRBJ2-1; D ambiguous. This CDR3 is 13 amino acids long. Germline CDR1 is MNHEY and CDR2 is SVGAGI. The CDR3: CASSYGMGNEEFF. CDR3 sequence (DNA): TGTGCCAGCAGTTACGGAATGGGCAATGAGGAGTTCTTC.

This clonotype was recorded a few times. The chain has TRBV20-1 and TRBJ2-7; D is unclear. V was cut by 3 bases and J by 2 bases, with 14 bases left in between. Germline assignment: CDR1 DFQATT and CDR2 SNEGSKA (reference sequence). CDR3 length: 14 residues. CDR3 region: CSASGPVLPYEQYF. CDR3 DNA sequence: TGCAGTGCTAGTGGGCCAGTTCTCCCCTACGAGCAGTACTTC.

This chain uses TRBV12-3 or TRBV12-4 with TRBJ2-3; TRBD1 or TRBD2 may be the D gene (5 bases each). The CDR3 loop spans 14 amino acids. With 3 bases removed from V and 4 bases from J, the gap between germline ends came to 11 bases. The CDR3 DNA sequence: TGTGCCAGCAGTTTGGGGGAAGTTGCAGATACGCAGTATTTT. It specifies CASSLGEVADTQYF.

CDR3 loop: CASSVGAEAFF. The CDR3 region has the DNA TGCGCCAGCAGCGTGGGGGCTGAAGCTTTCTTT. J is TRBJ1-1 and V is TRBV4-1, with D possibly TRBD1 on 5 matching bases. CDR1 is MGHRA and CDR2 is YSYEKL in the germline V gene. This CDR3 is built from 11 residues. V was clipped by 5 bases and J by 6 bases, with 7 bases between them.

The DNA of the CDR3 is TGTGCCAGCAGTTGGAGAGTGAACACTGAAGCTTTCTTT. It encodes CASSWRVNTEAFF. The chain employs TRBV6-5 and TRBJ1-1; D is unresolved. Germline assignment: CDR1 MNHEY and CDR2 SVGAGI. The V gene lost 4 bases and the J gene lost 0 bases, with 6 bases spanning the gap. The CDR3 covers 13 residues.

Many counts were recorded for this clonotype. J is TRBJ2-7 and V is TRBV4-1, with 10 bases identical to TRBD1. V lost 3 bases to trimming and J lost 2 bases; unmatched junction nucleotides: 7. Per germline, CDR1 MGHRA and CDR2 YSYEKL. CDR3 size: 16 residues. The DNA for the CDR3 is TGCGCCAGCAGCCACCTCTCCGGACAGGGGGCCTACGAGCAGTACTTC. Protein sequence: CASSHLSGQGAYEQYF.

This chain uses TRBV5-1 with TRBJ2-7, with 7 positions matching TRBD1. Trimming at V came to 4 bases and at J to 0 bases, leaving 10 bases not matched to a gene. The CDR3 is made up of 16 amino acids. Germline lookup yields CDR1 SGHRS and CDR2 YFSETQ. The CDR3 sequence is CASSPTPGTASYEQYF. DNA of the CDR3: TGCGCCAGCAGCCCCACTCCCGGGACAGCCTCCTACGAGCAGTACTTC.

This sequence joins TRBV5-5 and TRBJ1-1; D is undetermined. The CDR3 has 13 residues. CDR1 is SGHKS and CDR2 is YYEKEE in the germline V gene (reference sequence). Between the trimmed V and J ends, which lost 0 bases and 4 bases, there was a span of 7 bases. CDR3 nucleotide sequence: TGTGCCAGCAGCTTGGCGGATGCCACTGAAGCTTTCTTT. Translating it yields CASSLADATEAFF.

The rearrangement links TRBV11-1 to TRBJ2-5; TRBD2 aligns across 13 bases. CDR1 is SGHAT, CDR2 FQDESV, per germline (reference sequence). The CDR3 contains 18 residues. V trimming: 5 bases; J trimming: 1 base; junction bases outside the gene matches: 10. The CDR3 nucleotides read TGTGCCAGCAGCCCAGTGCCGACTAGCGGGGGGTTCCAAGAGACCCAGTACTTC. It specifies CASSPVPTSGGFQETQYF.

This clonotype was seen a handful of times. This chain uses TRBV12-5 with TRBJ1-4; D is unresolved. Germline-derived CDR1 and CDR2 are LGHNT and FRNRAP. V was pared by 8 bases and J by 3 bases, with 19 bases between. The CDR3 has 16 residues. The CDR3 protein is CASRTSRRASNEKLFF. The CDR3 DNA sequence: TGTGCTAGTAGGACCTCCAGAAGGGCCTCTAATGAAAAACTGTTTTTT.

The genes are TRBV7-9 and TRBJ2-5, with 7 bases matching TRBD1. Germline CDR1 and CDR2: SEHNR and FQNEAQ (reference sequence). The CDR3 runs to 14 residues. The V gene end was trimmed by 5 bases and the J gene end by 1 base; junction bases not matched to a gene: 4. CDR3 sequence reads: CASSTRDSQETQYF. The CDR3 coding sequence is TGTGCCAGCAGCACACGGGACAGCCAAGAGACCCAGTACTTC. Full variable domain (rest looked up from reference TRBV7-9 and TRBJ2-5): DTGVSQNPRHKITKRGQNVTFRCDPISEHNRLYWYRQTLGQGPEFLTYFQNEAQLEKSRLLSDRFSAERPKGSFSTLEIQRTEQGDSAMYLCASSTRDSQETQYFGPGTRLLVL.